The 14 T cell receptor beta chains listed next were all sequenced from one sample in a study of CD8 T cells in Susac syndrome. An input of about 0.45 to 1 ug of RNA was subjected to reverse transcription using random hexamers. TCRdb reprocessed the immunoSEQ multiplex PCR reads via MiXCR and lists one record per CDR3 protein. Of about 150,000 distinct CDR3 sequences in the sample, roughly 94% were seen once. Sequenced input: CD4+ T cells from PBMCs. The receptors were sampled from a human donor in good health.

A remark on this clonotype: The junction departs from the called germline gene at one end, perhaps through a read error. The gene calls are TRBV5-1 and TRBJ2-3; the D gene is possibly TRBD2 (6 bases). CDR1 is SGHRS, CDR2 YFSETQ, per germline. The CDR3 covers 14 residues. The CDR3 bases are TGTGCCAGCAGCTTAGGAGGGGACACAGATACGCAGTATTTT. Encoded protein: CASSLGGDTDTQYF.

The V call is TRBV20-1, the J call TRBJ2-7, with D hard to call. CDR3 length equals 14 residues. Trimming shortened V by 3 bases and J by 1 base, and 13 bases separated the two germline ends. Germline CDR1 reads DFQATT; CDR2 reads SNEGSKA (reference sequence). Here the CDR3 DNA reads TGCAGTGCTAGTGGCGTTGGCAGGTCCTACGAGCAGTACTTC. As protein: CSASGVGRSYEQYF.

The sample holds one count of this clonotype. This chain links TRBV5-1 with TRBJ1-1; TRBD1 matches 7 bases. Looked up from germline, CDR1 is SGHRS and CDR2 is YFSETQ. This CDR3 is built from 14 residues. V dropped 6 bases and J dropped 8; count of bases not matched to a gene: 13. In DNA, the CDR3 is TGCGCCAGCACCCCGGATAGAACAGGGGCCGAAGCTTTCTTT. Its translation: CASTPDRTGAEAFF.

This rearrangement joins TRBV28 to TRBJ1-4; 9 nucleotides align to TRBD1. The J segment lost 6 bases and the V segment lost 6 bases, leaving 11 bases of the junction unmatched. The CDR3 length is 16 residues. CDR1 and CDR2 from the germline V gene are MDHEN and SYDVKM. Here the CDR3 reads CASSPGGQGSYEKLFF. CDR3 sequence (DNA): TGTGCCAGCAGCCCGGGAGGACAGGGGAGTTATGAAAAACTGTTTTTT.

In nucleotides, the CDR3 is TGCGCCAGCAGCTTGGCCCCAGGGTCCGGCTCACCCCTCCACTTT. Translating it yields CASSLAPGSGSPLHF. The gene calls are TRBV5-1 and TRBJ1-6, with a tentative D call TRBD1 (5 bases). This CDR3 is built from 15 residues. Per germline, CDR1 SGHRS and CDR2 YFSETQ. Deletions cut 0 bases from V and 10 bases from J, with 14 bases between.

J is TRBJ1-1 and V is TRBV20-1, with TRBD1 matching 7 bases. CDR1 and CDR2 (germline): DFQATT, SNEGSKA (reference sequence). This CDR3 contains 13 residues. The CDR3 bases are TGCAGCGGGACAGTTCCCCTTAGGACTGAAGCTTTCTTT. Translating it yields CSGTVPLRTEAFF.

There are a few counts of this clonotype. The CDR3: CASSQQGANYGYTF. The CDR3 nucleotides read TGTGCCAGTAGTCAACAGGGGGCAAACTATGGCTACACCTTC. This chain uses TRBV19 with TRBJ1-2; 9 positions agree with TRBD1. The junction had 3 bases not matched to a gene; V was cut back by 5 bases and J by 2 bases. Germline values: CDR1 LNHDA, CDR2 SQIVND (reference sequence). This CDR3 spans 14 amino acids.

The J gene is TRBJ2-3, the V gene TRBV6-6; D is unclear. Germline V lookup: CDR1 MNHNY, CDR2 SVGAGI (reference sequence). This CDR3 spans 15 amino acids. V was trimmed by 0 bases and J by 4 bases, leaving 11 bases between them. CDR3 in amino acids: CASSYSLGFSDTQYF. The CDR3 region has the DNA TGTGCCAGCAGTTACTCGTTAGGTTTTTCAGATACGCAGTATTTT.

The chain has TRBV28 and TRBJ2-6, with D maybe TRBD1 (5 bases). V was trimmed by 5 bases and J by 0 bases, leaving 8 bases between them. The V gene's germline CDR1 is MDHEN and CDR2 SYDVKM. The CDR3 is 15 residues long. CDR3 nucleotide sequence: TGTGCCAGCAGTCAAACAGGCTCTGGGGCCAACGTCCTGACTTTC. Its protein product is CASSQTGSGANVLTF.

V and J are TRBV7-9 and TRBJ1-5, with TRBD1 as a possible D gene (5 bases). The V end was cut by 0 bases, the J end by 4 bases, with 16 bases between. The CDR3 is 17 amino acids. From germline, CDR1 is SEHNR and CDR2 FQNEAQ (reference sequence). CDR3 protein: CASSLAREGVGNQPQHF. DNA of the CDR3: TGTGCCAGCAGCTTAGCCAGGGAAGGGGTTGGAAATCAGCCCCAGCATTTT. The full variable domain, its missing parts supplied by reference TRBV7-9 and TRBJ1-5, is DTGVSQNPRHKITKRGQNVTFRCDPISEHNRLYWYRQTLGQGPEFLTYFQNEAQLEKSRLLSDRFSAERPKGSFSTLEIQRTEQGDSAMYLCASSLAREGVGNQPQHFGDGTRLSIL.

CDR3 residues: CASSLTGALLQETQYF. The CDR3 DNA reads as TGCGCCAGCAGCTTGACAGGGGCGCTCCTCCAAGAGACCCAGTACTTC. The rearrangement uses TRBV5-1 and TRBJ2-5; 7 nucleotides align to TRBD1. The CDR3 extends over 16 amino acids. Germline CDR1 SGHRS, CDR2 YFSETQ. With V trimmed by 1 base and J by 1 base, 7 bases remained unmatched.

This clonotype came up once. CDR3 nucleotide sequence: TGTGCCAGCAGCTTGGGGGCAACAGGGGCCAACGTCCTGACTTTC. As protein: CASSLGATGANVLTF. The chain recombines TRBV7-2 with TRBJ2-6; tentative D call: TRBD1 (6 bases). V was shortened by 3 bases and J by 4 bases, with 10 bases between the two germline ends. The CDR3 runs 15 residues. The germline CDR1 and CDR2 sequences are SGHTA and FQGNSA.

J is TRBJ2-3 and V is TRBV6-8, with TRBD2 matching over 9 bases. There are 15 residues in the CDR3. V was clipped by 6 bases and J by 3 bases; unmatched bases: 7. The V gene's germline CDR1 is MNHGY and CDR2 SAAAGT. CDR3 region: CASRNSGRRTDTQYF. The CDR3 nucleotides are TGTGCCAGCAGGAATAGCGGGAGAAGGACAGATACGCAGTATTTT.

The V and J genes are TRBV4-3 and TRBJ1-5, with a tentative D call TRBD1 (5 bases). The germline V gene encodes CDR1 LGHNA and CDR2 YSLEER. Trimming took off 0 bases at V and 2 bases at J, with 11 bases between the two ends. The CDR3 contains 16 residues. This chain's CDR3 is CASSQDGGGGNQPQHF. The CDR3 DNA is TGCGCCAGCAGCCAAGATGGGGGGGGAGGCAATCAGCCCCAGCATTTT.